This T cell receptor (beta chain) was documented in a study of T cells in Graves' hyperthyroidism and ophthalmopathy. Notes on the study in general: Also found in blood were most expanded thyroid clonotypes above 0.001. Ophthalmopathy and stable hyperthyroidism were separated by a 13 V-J model.

RNA transcripts yielded amplified TCR beta CDR3 regions. The HTBI primer set drove a first-round RT-PCR of the TCR CDR3. TCRdb reprocessed the multiplex PCR reads via MiXCR and lists one record per CDR3 protein. The repertoire has about 400,000 distinct CDR3 sequences, around 15% of them found once; the top ten carry 28%. In the case of this clonotype: Antigen unknown.

The V end lost 1 base, the J end lost 5 bases, and 8 bases lay between the germline ends. Germline V gene lookup returns CDR1 MGHRA and CDR2 YSYEKL. This CDR3 contains 13 residues. It was uncontrolled infection, other autoimmune disease, pregnancy or lactation that excluded patients. V is TRBV4-1 and J is TRBJ2-5; no reliable D call. Input material: blood. The receptor was derived from a man aged 50-59 years with Graves' ophthalmopathy. In DNA, the CDR3 is TGCGCCAGCAGCCAAGTGTTACAGGAGACCCAGTACTTC. The encoded protein is CASSQVLQETQYF.